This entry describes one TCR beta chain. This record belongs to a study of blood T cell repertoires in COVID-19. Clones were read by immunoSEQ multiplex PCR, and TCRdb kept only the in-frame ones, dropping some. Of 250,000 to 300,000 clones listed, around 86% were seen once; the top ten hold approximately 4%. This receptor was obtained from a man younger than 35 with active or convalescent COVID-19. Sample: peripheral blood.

The CDR3 loop reads CASSYPTEAFF. CDR3 in DNA: TGTGCCAGCAGTTACCCTACTGAAGCTTTCTTT. The gene calls are TRBV6-2 or TRBV6-3 and TRBJ1-1, with D unclear. Per the germline V gene, CDR1 is MNHEY and CDR2 is SVGEGT. This CDR3 has 11 residues. Trimming pared 2 bases from V and 5 bases from J, leaving 3 bases between.